The present TCR beta chain was sequenced within a study of T-cell reconstitution after alpha-beta-depleted transplantation in children. For TCRbeta, the library was prepared with unique molecular identifiers. TCRdb re-called the PCR reads with MiXCR, one entry per CDR3 protein. The sample lists 200,000 to 250,000 distinct CDR3 sequences, 20% to 30% occurring once. Germline V gives CDR1 LNHDA, CDR2 SQIVND (reference sequence). CDR3 length equals 13 residues. V shed 3 bases and J shed 6 bases, with 11 bases lying between them. This chain joins TRBV19 and TRBJ1-1, with D unclear. The receptor was isolated from a female patient between 2 and 15 years old who had a stem cell transplant for congenital amegakaryocytic thrombocytopenia, so the T cells may come from the graft donor. Sequencing used PBMCs, mostly from graft donor cells, obtained 360 days after TCRalphabeta/CD19-depleted stem cell transplant. The CDR3 DNA follows: TGTGCCAGTAGTATTTTCGGGGTCGCTGAAGCTTTCTTT. Translated, it gives CASSIFGVAEAFF. The full variable domain, completed using reference TRBV19 and TRBJ1-1, is DGGITQSPKYLFRKEGQNVTLSCEQNLNHDAMYWYRQDPGQGLRLIYYSQIVNDFQKGDIAEGYSVSREKKESFPLTVTSAQKNPTAFYLCASSIFGVAEAFFGQGTRLTVV.